This T cell receptor (beta chain) was identified during a study of T cells after yellow fever vaccination. This clonotype was counted ten times or more. Germline loops: CDR1 SGHVS, CDR2 FQNEAQ. V was clipped by 5 bases and J by 5 bases; unmatched bases: 7. This CDR3 region has 16 residues. Each CDR3 protein is one row after TCRdb ran MiXCR on the 5' RACE reads. Of about 220,000 distinct CDR3 sequences listed, 3% to 3.5% are singletons. The material sequenced was CD4+ T cells sorted from PBMCs, taken 10 days after the yellow fever booster vaccination. The chain carries TRBV7-8 and TRBJ2-2, with 11 nucleotides matching TRBD2. The TCR was taken from a man aged 18 to 35 who received the YFV17D yellow fever vaccine. CDR3 sequence: CASSGSGGAETGELFF. The CDR3 bases are TGTGCCAGCAGCGGTAGCGGGGGGGCCGAAACCGGGGAGCTGTTTTTT.